This is a list of T cell receptor beta chains from one sample in a study of T cells in localized non-small cell lung cancer. Produced via immunoSEQ multiplex PCR; TCRdb's table is partial and in-frame only. The repertoire includes around 31,000 clones, 80% to 90% of them detected once, and about 9.4% sits in the top ten. This specimen consisted of peripheral blood, obtained before any cancer treatment. The receptors shown here come from a woman aged 35 to 69 with stage I lung adenocarcinoma. Each CDR3 is given with its conserved first and last residue.

V | CDR3
TRBV28 | CASSLTGVDEAFF
TRBV4-1 | CASSQFAGTYEQYF
TRBV29-1 | CSVELVRSYEQYF
TRBV7-3 | CASSQGLGTIGDTQYF
TRBV28 | CASSLGVGLLRDQPQHF
TRBV15 | CATSRVRWDTQYF
TRBV10-3 | CAISDLGGAGEQYF
TRBV18 | CASSPPGTSGGQETQYF
TRBV7-2 | CASSLAGPGRGSDEQYF
TRBV16 | CASSSQGGSTYEQYF
TRBV7-9 | CASSYDTPYSPLHF
TRBV7-8 | CASSLVSGRALGGELFF
TRBV6-6 | CASSHNREGQPQHF
TRBV5-4 | CASSPRGSGVYEQYF
TRBV4-2 | CASSQLLANSYNEQFF
TRBV9 | CASSTQTGFNEQFF
TRBV6-5 | CASSTASTGRREQYF
TRBV30 | CAWSIRRDSPLHF
TRBV5-4 | CASSLTKGPGYTF
TRBV19 | CASSQLAGGRHEQFF
TRBV6-5 | CASSHAGQQAFF
TRBV28 | CASSYPETGFDGNTIYF
TRBV5-1 | CASSPLAGTDTQYF
TRBV7-3 | CASSLGQGRTDTQYF
TRBV4-3 | CASSQAEQGASNEKLFF
TRBV19 | CASSIGVSGGQPQHF
TRBV7-3 | CASSVTANTEAFF
TRBV19 | CASSFGQGNEKLFF
TRBV5-1 | CASSLILPEDEQFF
TRBV28 | CASSSPTSGRAGGNEQFF
TRBV25-1 | CASSEYGGHLSYEQYF
TRBV27 | CASSLYKLGWSRDTQYF
TRBV19 | CASSTTGFVGTEAFF
TRBV27 | CASSLDLNTEAFF
TRBV10-1 | CAPAGPGAPLGYNEQFF
TRBV5-6 | CASSLALGTGREQYF
TRBV6-5 | CASSYGSTYEQYF
TRBV5-6 | CASSLGRPPYGYTF
TRBV28 | CASSFYTGNQPQHF
TRBV27 | CASSPGTGGNQPQHF
TRBV13 | CASSLVPRGDNEQFF
TRBV29-1 | CSVENSLGTSSLTDTQYF
TRBV6-1 | CASSEAETVRYEQYF
TRBV9 | CASNLGRGPQETQYF
TRBV6-1 | CASSSSVLAGETQYF
TRBV7-9 | CASSLARGHEQYF
TRBV28 | CASSLMRGKNIQYF
TRBV19 | CASSSPGLAGLNTGELFF
TRBV10-3 | CAISDKPLTGRYF
TRBV7-9 | CASSLQGANYGYTF
TRBV6-5 | CASSWGGLSNSPLHF
TRBV18 | CASSPPDRVWGYTF
TRBV5-4 | CASSLWDRGGETQYF
TRBV7-9 | CASSLTTSGSNEQFF